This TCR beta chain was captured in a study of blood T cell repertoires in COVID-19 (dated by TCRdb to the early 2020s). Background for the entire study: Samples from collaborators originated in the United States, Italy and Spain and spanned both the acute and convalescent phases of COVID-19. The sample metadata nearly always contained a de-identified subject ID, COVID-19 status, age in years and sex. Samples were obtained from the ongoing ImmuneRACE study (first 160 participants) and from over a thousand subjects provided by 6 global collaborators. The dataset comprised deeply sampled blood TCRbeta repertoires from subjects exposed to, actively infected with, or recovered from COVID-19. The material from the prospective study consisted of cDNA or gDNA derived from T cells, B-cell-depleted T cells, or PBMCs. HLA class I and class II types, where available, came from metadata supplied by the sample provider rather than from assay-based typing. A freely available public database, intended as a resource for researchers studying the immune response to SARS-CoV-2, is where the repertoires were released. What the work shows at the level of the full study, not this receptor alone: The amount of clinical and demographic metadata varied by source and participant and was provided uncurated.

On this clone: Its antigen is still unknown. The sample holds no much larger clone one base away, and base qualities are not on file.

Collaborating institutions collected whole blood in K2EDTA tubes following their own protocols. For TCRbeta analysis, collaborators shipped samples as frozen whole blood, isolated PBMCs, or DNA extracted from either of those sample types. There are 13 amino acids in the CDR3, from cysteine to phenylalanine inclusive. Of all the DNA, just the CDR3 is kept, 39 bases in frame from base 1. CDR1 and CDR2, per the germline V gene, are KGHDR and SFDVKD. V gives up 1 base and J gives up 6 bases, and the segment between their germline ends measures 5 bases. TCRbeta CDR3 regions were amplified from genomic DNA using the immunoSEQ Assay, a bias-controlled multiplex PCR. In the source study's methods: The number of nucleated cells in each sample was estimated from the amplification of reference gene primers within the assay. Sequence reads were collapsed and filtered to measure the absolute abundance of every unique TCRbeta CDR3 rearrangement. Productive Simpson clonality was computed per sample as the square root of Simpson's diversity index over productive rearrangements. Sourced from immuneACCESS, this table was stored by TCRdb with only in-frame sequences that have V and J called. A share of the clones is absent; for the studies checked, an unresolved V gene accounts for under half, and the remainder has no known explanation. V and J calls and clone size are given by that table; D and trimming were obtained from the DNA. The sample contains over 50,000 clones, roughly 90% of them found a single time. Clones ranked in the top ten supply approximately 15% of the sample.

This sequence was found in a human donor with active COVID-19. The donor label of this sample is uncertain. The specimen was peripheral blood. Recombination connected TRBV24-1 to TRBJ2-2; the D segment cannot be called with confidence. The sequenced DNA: TGTGCCACCAGTGATTTATCGGCCGGGGAGCTGTTTTTT. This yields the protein CATSDLSAGELFF.